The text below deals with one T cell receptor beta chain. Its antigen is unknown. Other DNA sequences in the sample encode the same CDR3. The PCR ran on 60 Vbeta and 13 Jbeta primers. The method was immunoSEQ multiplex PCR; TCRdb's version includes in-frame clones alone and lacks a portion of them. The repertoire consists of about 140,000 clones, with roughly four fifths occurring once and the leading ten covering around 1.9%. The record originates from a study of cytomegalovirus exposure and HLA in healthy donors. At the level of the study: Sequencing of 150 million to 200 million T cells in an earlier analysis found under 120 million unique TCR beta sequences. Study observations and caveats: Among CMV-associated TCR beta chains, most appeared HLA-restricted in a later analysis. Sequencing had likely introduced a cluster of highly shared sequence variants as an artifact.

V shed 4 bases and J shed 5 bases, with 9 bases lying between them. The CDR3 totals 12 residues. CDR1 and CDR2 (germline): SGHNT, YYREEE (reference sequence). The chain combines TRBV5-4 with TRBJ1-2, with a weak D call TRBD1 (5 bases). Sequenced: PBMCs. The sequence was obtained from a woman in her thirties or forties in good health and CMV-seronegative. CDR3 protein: CASSLGEYGYTF. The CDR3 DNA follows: TGTGCCAGCAGCCTGGGGGAGTATGGCTACACCTTC. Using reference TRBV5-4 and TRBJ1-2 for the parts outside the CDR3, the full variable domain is ETGVTQSPTHLIKTRGQQVTLRCSSQSGHNTVSWYQQALGQGPQFIFQYYREEENGRGNFPPRFSGLQFPNYSSELNVNALELDDSALYLCASSLGEYGYTFGSGTRLTVV.